The sequence of this T cell receptor (beta chain) was determined in a study of T cell repertoires in cytomegalovirus infection. About the research overall: CMV infection plus the matching HLA type was flagged by public TCR beta signatures.

As regards this clonotype: Its antigen is unknown.

The CDR3 has 16 amino acids. V dropped 5 bases and J dropped 4 bases, with 15 bases sitting between them. In germline, CDR1 is MDHEN, CDR2 SYDVKM. Study-level results: Adding up the frequency of public TCR beta families identified people who carried CMV plus the relevant HLA. HLA-C-restricted TCR beta clonotypes specific for CMV led the ex vivo response.

One entry per CDR3 protein, called by TCRdb with MiXCR from the reads. The sample holds approximately 700,000 distinct CDR3 sequences, roughly 35% seen once. The origin of this receptor is a human donor in good health (CMV status not recorded). Some clones in this sample may be carry-over from other donors' samples. Sequencing was carried out using PBMCs. The chain is built from TRBV28 and TRBJ1-6; possible D gene TRBD1, 6 bases. The CDR3 is CASSPVQGHYNSPLHF. As DNA, the CDR3 is TGTGCCAGCAGTCCCGTTCAGGGACATTATAATTCACCCCTCCACTTT. Full variable domain (remainder filled in from reference TRBV28 and TRBJ1-6): DVKVTQSSRYLVKRTGEKVFLECVQDMDHENMFWYRQDPGLGLRLIYFSYDVKMKEKGDIPEGYSVSREKKERFSLILESASTNQTSMYLCASSPVQGHYNSPLHFGNGTRLTVT.